These 3 T cell receptor beta chains share one sample of origin, sequenced in a study of T cell changes during pregnancy in multiple sclerosis (dated by TCRdb to between 2017 and 2020). Library prep was done by the immunoSEQ multiplex PCR assay. TCRdb carries this immuneACCESS record with in-frame sequences only. Its versions omit some clonotypes, under half of them owing to an unresolved V gene in the studies checked, with the rest unexplained. The sample table lists almost 55,000 clones, more than 90% of them with a count of one. Under 3.5% of the sample is held by the ten biggest clonotypes. The sample was CD8+ T cells from peripheral blood mononuclear cells, taken before pregnancy. The receptors derive from a female donor with multiple sclerosis, enrolled in a pregnancy study.

This chain uses TRBV4-2 with TRBJ2-1; 12 bases agree with TRBD2. The CDR3 loop spans 18 amino acids. Germline V lookup: CDR1 LGHNA, CDR2 YNFKEQ. Unmatched junction bases numbered 7, after V lost 0 bases and J lost 4 bases. The DNA for the CDR3 is TGTGCCAGCAGCCAAGATATGTCTAGCGGGGGGGTATACAATGAGCAGTTCTTC. It encodes CASSQDMSSGGVYNEQFF.

This chain connects TRBV9 to TRBJ1-2, with TRBD1 matching over 11 bases. Unmatched junction bases numbered 2, after V lost 3 bases and J lost 4 bases. The CDR3 covers 14 residues. Per germline, CDR1 SGDLS and CDR2 YYNGEE. The DNA for the CDR3 is TGTGCCAGCAGCGGGGGACAGGGGGGCTATGGCTACACCTTC. This encodes CASSGGQGGYGYTF.

This chain connects TRBV19 to TRBJ2-1; D gene uncertain. V lost 6 bases, J lost 6 bases, and 12 bases lay in between. The CDR3 is made up of 13 amino acids. Germline CDR1 is LNHDA and CDR2 is SQIVND (reference sequence). The CDR3 region has the DNA TGTGCCAGTAGCAGAGGCCTCGGCAATGAGCAGTTCTTC. As protein: CASSRGLGNEQFF.